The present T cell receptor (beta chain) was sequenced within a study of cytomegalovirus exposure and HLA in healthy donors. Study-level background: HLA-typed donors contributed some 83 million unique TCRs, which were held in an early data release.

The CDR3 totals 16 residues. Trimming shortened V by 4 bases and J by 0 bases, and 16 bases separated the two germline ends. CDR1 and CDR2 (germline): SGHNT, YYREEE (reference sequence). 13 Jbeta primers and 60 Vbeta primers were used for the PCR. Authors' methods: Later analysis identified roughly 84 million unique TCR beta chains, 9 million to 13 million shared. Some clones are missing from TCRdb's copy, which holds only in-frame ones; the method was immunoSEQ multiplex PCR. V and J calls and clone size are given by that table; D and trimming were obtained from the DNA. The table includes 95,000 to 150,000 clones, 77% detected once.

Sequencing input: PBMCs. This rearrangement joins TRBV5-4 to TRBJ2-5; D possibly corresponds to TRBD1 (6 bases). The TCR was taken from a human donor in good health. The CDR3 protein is CASSTKYTGYQETQYF. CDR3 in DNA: TGTGCCAGCAGCACGAAATACACAGGGTACCAAGAGACCCAGTACTTC.